The T cell receptor beta chain described here comes from a study of low-dose radiotherapy and immunotherapy resistance in tumors. Gene-specific TRAV and TRBV primers were used for first-strand cDNA, covering alpha and beta chains. With a constant-region primer and a V-primer adapter, TCRs were subjected to 20 to 25 PCR cycles of amplification. MiXCR was run by TCRdb on the reads, yielding one entry per CDR3 protein. The sample lists under 7,000 distinct CDR3 sequences, about four fifths occurring once. This CDR3 is built from 17 residues. V was pared by 5 bases and J by 6 bases, with 15 bases of the junction left unmatched. Germline CDR1 DFQATT, CDR2 SNEGSKA (reference sequence).

V and J are TRBV20-1 and TRBJ2-1, with TRBD2 matching 11 bases. The receptor was isolated from a human donor with advanced metastatic prostate, ovarian, gallbladder or colorectal cancer (not recorded which). This table probably holds off-target reads from a library built for another chain. CDR3 in amino acids: CSAGGTSGGRLTNEQFF. CDR3 DNA sequence: TGCAGTGCTGGAGGGACTAGCGGAGGCCGTCTTACCAATGAGCAGTTCTTC.